This entry describes one T cell receptor (beta chain). Its antigen is not identified. The CDR3 consists of 17 residues. The trim removed 1 base at V and 0 bases at J, leaving 6 bases unmatched. Germline V gene data show CDR1 as MDHEN and CDR2 as SYDVKM. Only in-frame clones appear in the TCRdb table, and some are missing; sequencing was by immunoSEQ multiplex PCR. Here the sample spans 25,000 to 35,000 clones, roughly 78% being singletons. The data were taken from a study of T cells in localized non-small cell lung cancer. General study results and limits: Paired adjacent lung recovered a median approximately 57 of the top 100 tumor clones. Higher T cell density in the blood was associated with longer overall survival, whereas higher adjacent-lung clonality associated with shorter survival. Adjacent uninvolved lung tissue had the highest T cell clonality, exceeding tumor. Without multi-region sequencing, intratumor heterogeneity could not be excluded.

The sample was peripheral blood, taken before any cancer treatment. This sequence joins TRBV28 and TRBJ1-1; 9 bases are a match to TRBD1. This TCR was sampled from a male donor older than 55 with stage III squamous cell lung carcinoma. The CDR3 here is CASSLSGTGRMNTEAFF. CDR3 DNA: TGTGCCAGCAGTTTATCCGGGACAGGGAGGATGAACACTGAAGCTTTCTTT.